The clone carrying this TCR beta chain was seen ten or more times. Its cognate antigen is unknown. V lost 5 bases, J lost 3 bases, and 15 bases lay in between. The CDR3 covers 15 residues. Template material for amplifying TCR beta CDR3 regions consisted of RNA transcripts. With the HTBI primer set, the TCR CDR3 went through a first round of RT-PCR. TCRdb reprocessed the multiplex PCR reads with MiXCR, giving one entry per CDR3 protein. The sample has some 600,000 distinct CDR3 sequences, about 15% seen once. The sample comes from a study of T cells in Graves' hyperthyroidism and ophthalmopathy. Study-wide results and caveats: Most clonotypes expanded in the thyroid (above 0.001) were also present in blood. From stable hyperthyroidism, ophthalmopathy was separated by a 13 V-J model.

The source of this sequence is a woman aged 25 to 39 with Graves' hyperthyroidism that later progressed to Graves' ophthalmopathy. Sequenced sample: blood. The chain uses TRBV12-3 or TRBV12-4 and TRBJ2-3, with D perhaps matching TRBD2 (5 bases). DNA of the CDR3: TGTGCCAGCAGTCCAGACCGAGGGATGACAGATACGCAGTATTTT. Translation gives CASSPDRGMTDTQYF.